The next 32 T cell receptor beta chains were all read from a single sample in a study of blood T cell repertoires in COVID-19. This table comes from immunoSEQ multiplex PCR, and its TCRdb copy is limited to in-frame clones, with some not included. The sample shows about 150,000 clones, more than 75% of them seen only once. The source material was peripheral blood. The receptors shown here come from a human donor with acute or convalescent COVID-19. The donor label of this sample is uncertain.

The chain links TRBV15 to TRBJ1-2; 7 positions match TRBD1. Germline V gene lookup returns CDR1 LNHNV and CDR2 YYDKDF (reference sequence). This CDR3 contains 17 residues. Unmatched junction bases numbered 11, after V lost 0 bases and J lost 4 bases. The CDR3 DNA is TGTGCCACCAGCAGAGATCTTGGTGAAGGGGGCGCCTATGGCTACACCTTC. This sequence encodes CATSRDLGEGGAYGYTF.

The V call is TRBV4-1, the J call TRBJ1-1; no firm D call. The germline gives CDR1 MGHRA, CDR2 YSYEKL. V was clipped by 0 bases and J by 1 base, with 21 bases between them. The CDR3 consists of 19 residues. The CDR3 DNA is TGCGCCAGCAGCCAAGATTCGTCGAGGGCATCGGGATCGAACACTGAAGCTTTCTTT. Its protein product is CASSQDSSRASGSNTEAFF.

CDR3 loop: CASSLPGTLFTGELFF. As DNA, the CDR3 is TGTGCCAGCAGCTTACCCGGGACACTTTTCACCGGGGAGCTGTTTTTT. The chain uses TRBV5-8 and TRBJ2-2; a possible D gene is TRBD1 (6 bases). Trimming removed 2 bases at V and 4 bases at J, with 15 bases between. The CDR3 contains 16 residues. Germline V gene data show CDR1 as SGHTS and CDR2 as YDEGEE.

The chain has TRBV4-1 and TRBJ1-6, with 7 bases aligning to TRBD1. The V and J ends lost 4 bases and 11 bases, in that order; junction bases with no gene match: 8. The germline CDR1 and CDR2 sequences are MGHRA and YSYEKL. The CDR3 loop spans 14 amino acids. The CDR3: CASSRNTGETPLHF. The CDR3 bases are TGCGCCAGCAGCCGGAATACAGGGGAAACACCCCTCCACTTT.

This clone has a single count. The rearrangement uses TRBV4-2 and TRBJ1-4; D unclear. Per germline, CDR1 LGHNA and CDR2 YNFKEQ. CDR3 length equals 17 residues. V was clipped by 2 bases and J by 8 bases, with 21 bases between them. The CDR3 spells CASSQSFGVRNEEKLFF. As DNA, the CDR3 is TGTGCCAGCAGCCAAAGTTTCGGGGTTAGAAATGAAGAAAAACTGTTTTTT.

This sequence joins TRBV5-1 and TRBJ1-5; TRBD1 matches at 7 bases. CDR1 and CDR2 (germline): SGHRS, YFSETQ. CDR3 size: 15 residues. After removal of 4 bases from V and 0 bases from J, the junction contained 4 bases not matched to a gene. This CDR3 is CASSITGDSNQPQHF. Written as DNA, the CDR3 is TGCGCCAGCAGCATAACAGGGGATAGCAATCAGCCCCAGCATTTT. The complete variable domain, with remaining parts taken from reference TRBV5-1 and TRBJ1-5, reads KAGVTQTPRYLIKTRGQQVTLSCSPISGHRSVSWYQQTPGQGLQFLFEYFSETQRNKGNFPGRFSGRQFSNSRSEMNVSTLELGDSALYLCASSITGDSNQPQHFGDGTRLSIL.

This clone has a handful of counts. Written as DNA, the CDR3 is TGTGCCAGCAGCTTAGACGGGACAAACGGCTACACCTTC. As protein: CASSLDGTNGYTF. The rearrangement joins TRBV11-2 to TRBJ1-2, with D perhaps TRBD1 (6 bases). Trimming removed 0 bases at V and 8 bases at J, with 10 bases between. Germline V gene data show CDR1 as SGHAT and CDR2 as FQNNGV. This CDR3 region has 13 residues.

This chain links TRBV15 with TRBJ2-1; D is perhaps TRBD1 (6 bases). In germline, CDR1 is LNHNV, CDR2 YYDKDF (reference sequence). The CDR3 runs to 16 residues. The V gene lost 11 bases and the J gene lost 2 bases, with 22 bases spanning the gap. The CDR3 sequence: CAGRGKDSETYNEQFF. DNA of the CDR3: TGTGCCGGCAGGGGTAAGGACAGCGAAACCTACAATGAGCAGTTCTTC.

J is TRBJ1-3 and V is TRBV11-1, with TRBD1 matching over 8 bases. This CDR3 has 15 residues. The J segment lost 2 bases and the V segment lost 4 bases, leaving 4 bases of the junction unmatched. In germline, CDR1 is SGHAT, CDR2 FQDESV (reference sequence). The CDR3 loop is CASSSTGEPGNTIYF. The CDR3 region has the DNA TGTGCCAGCAGCTCGACAGGGGAGCCTGGAAACACCATATATTTT.

V is TRBV5-1 and J is TRBJ2-2, with TRBD1 as a possible D gene (6 bases). The CDR3 length is 14 residues. Germline CDR1 and CDR2: SGHRS and YFSETQ. V was trimmed by 5 bases and J by 3 bases, leaving 11 bases between them. In DNA, the CDR3 is TGCGCCAGCAGAGGGACACCAGACACCGGGGAGCTGTTTTTT. Amino acids: CASRGTPDTGELFF.

The V call is TRBV4-2, the J call TRBJ1-2, with 7 bases that match TRBD1. The V gene's germline CDR1 is LGHNA and CDR2 YNFKEQ. V lost 3 bases and J lost 6; bases outside the gene matches: 7. The CDR3 totals 14 residues. The CDR3 nucleotides read TGTGCCAGCAGCCACCACGACGGGACAGATGGCTACACCTTC. Encoded protein: CASSHHDGTDGYTF.

This chain links TRBV19 with TRBJ1-1; maybe TRBD1 (5 bases). With 6 bases removed from V and 1 base from J, the gap between germline ends came to 18 bases. This CDR3 comprises 16 residues. Germline CDR1 reads LNHDA; CDR2 reads SQIVND (reference sequence). Here the CDR3 reads CASRLTFTTENTEAFF. Written as DNA, the CDR3 is TGTGCCAGTAGGCTCACTTTTACGACAGAGAACACTGAAGCTTTCTTT.

V is TRBV5-1 and J is TRBJ1-2; tentative D call: TRBD1 (6 bases). CDR1 is SGHRS, CDR2 YFSETQ, per germline. V was pared by 1 base and J by 0 bases, with 7 bases between. The CDR3 length is 14 residues. The CDR3 reads CASSLRTANYGYTF. The CDR3 DNA reads TGCGCCAGCAGCTTGCGGACAGCTAACTATGGCTACACCTTC. Filled out from reference TRBV5-1 and TRBJ1-2, the complete variable domain reads KAGVTQTPRYLIKTRGQQVTLSCSPISGHRSVSWYQQTPGQGLQFLFEYFSETQRNKGNFPGRFSGRQFSNSRSEMNVSTLELGDSALYLCASSLRTANYGYTFGSGTRLTVV.

The chain combines TRBV21-1 with TRBJ2-7; the table's D call TRBD2 went unverified against the DNA. TRBV21-1 is an annotated pseudogene. The CDR3 covers 12 residues. The CDR3 spells CASLKRGYEQYF. The CDR3 nucleotides are TGTGCCAGCCTCAAGCGGGGGTACGAGCAGTACTTC.

The V and J genes are TRBV30 and TRBJ1-2; 10 nucleotides match TRBD1. The CDR3 has 15 residues. Germline V gene data show CDR1 as GTSNPN and CDR2 as SVGIG (reference sequence). J was trimmed by 5 bases and V by 1 base; bases with no gene match: 7. As DNA, the CDR3 is TGTGCCTGGAGTGACACAGGGACAGGGGAATATGGCTACACCTTC. Translation: CAWSDTGTGEYGYTF.

The chain is built from TRBV2 and TRBJ1-5; 9 bases agree with TRBD1. The germline V gene encodes CDR1 SNHLY and CDR2 FYNNEI. The CDR3 is 14 residues long. V was clipped by 6 bases and J by 6 bases; unmatched bases: 6. CDR3 protein: CASSRTGGGQPQHF. The DNA for the CDR3 is TGTGCCAGCAGCCGCACAGGGGGCGGTCAGCCCCAGCATTTT.

The rearrangement uses TRBV7-3 and TRBJ2-1; 8 nucleotides line up with TRBD1. Unmatched junction bases numbered 10, after V lost 5 bases and J lost 4 bases. Germline CDR1 is SGHTA and CDR2 is FQGTGA. This CDR3 region has 16 residues. CDR3 in DNA: TGTGCCAGCAGCCACAGGGGGACAACAGCGTACAATGAGCAGTTCTTC. Encoded protein: CASSHRGTTAYNEQFF.

This clone has more than one count but fewer than ten. The rearrangement joins TRBV5-1 to TRBJ1-5, with a tentative D call TRBD1 (6 bases). From germline, CDR1 is SGHRS and CDR2 YFSETQ. The V gene lost 0 bases and the J gene lost 2 bases, with 9 bases spanning the gap. This CDR3 is 15 amino acids long. Written as DNA, the CDR3 is TGCGCCAGCAGCTTGGGGGCAGGGGGCAATCAGCCCCAGCATTTT. Translation gives CASSLGAGGNQPQHF.

This clone was counted a single time. The CDR3 DNA reads as TGCGCCAGCAGCCTACCGGGACAGGGTGGCACTGAAGCTTTCTTT. Translating gives CASSLPGQGGTEAFF. V and J are TRBV5-1 and TRBJ1-1; 9 bases match TRBD1. V gave up 4 bases and J gave up 4 bases; unmatched junction bases: 8. Looked up from germline, CDR1 is SGHRS and CDR2 is YFSETQ. The CDR3 covers 15 residues.

V usage is TRBV5-1 and J usage is TRBJ2-1, with D possibly being TRBD2 (6 bases). CDR3 length equals 16 residues. Germline values: CDR1 SGHRS, CDR2 YFSETQ. The V end was cut by 2 bases, the J end by 9 bases, with 21 bases between. DNA of the CDR3: TGCGCCAGCAGCTTAAGTCGAGCCCCCCAGGGAGGTGAGCAGTTCTTC. Translating gives CASSLSRAPQGGEQFF.

V gene TRBV6-5 combines with J gene TRBJ1-5; 10 bases fit TRBD1. V was clipped by 10 bases and J by 7 bases; unmatched bases: 10. Looked up from germline, CDR1 is MNHEY and CDR2 is SVGAGI. The CDR3 contains 14 residues. The CDR3 DNA follows: TGTGCCACCAACGACAGGGGGCTTGGACAGCCCCAGCATTTT. This translates into CATNDRGLGQPQHF.

The V and J genes are TRBV30 and TRBJ1-3, with 9 bases lining up with TRBD1. The CDR3 runs to 15 residues. The germline V gene encodes CDR1 GTSNPN and CDR2 SVGIG (reference sequence). V lost 0 bases, J lost 4 bases, and 4 bases stayed unmatched. The CDR3 region is CAWSVQGARGNTIYF. CDR3 coding DNA: TGTGCCTGGAGTGTACAGGGGGCAAGAGGAAACACCATATATTTT. Complete variable domain (other parts from reference TRBV30 and TRBJ1-3): SQTIHQWPATLVQPVGSPLSLECTVEGTSNPNLYWYRQAAGRGLQLLFYSVGIGQISSEVPQNLSASRPQDRQFILSSKKLLLSDSGFYLCAWSVQGARGNTIYFGEGSWLTVV.

The rearrangement joins TRBV3-1 (or the pseudogene TRBV3-2) to TRBJ2-7; D remains ambiguous. Looked up from germline, CDR1 is LGHDT and CDR2 is YNNKEL (reference sequence). Trimming cost V 1 base and J 1 base, with 11 bases left between them. There are 15 residues in the CDR3. The CDR3 DNA reads as TGTGCCAGCAGCCAAGGCACCGCTACTTCCTACGAGCAGTACTTC. The encoded protein is CASSQGTATSYEQYF.

The rearrangement uses TRBV29-1 and TRBJ1-1; 8 bases are shared with TRBD1. Germline V gene lookup returns CDR1 SQVTM and CDR2 ANQGSEA. CDR3 length: 13 amino acids. With 6 bases clipped from V and 4 bases from J, the junction kept 7 bases outside the gene matches. The CDR3 sequence: CSVAGQGITEAFF. In DNA form, the CDR3 reads TGCAGCGTGGCCGGACAGGGAATCACTGAAGCTTTCTTT.

This clone has a handful of counts. V usage is TRBV3-1 (or the pseudogene TRBV3-2) and J usage is TRBJ2-7; D is unresolved. The germline gives CDR1 LGHDT, CDR2 YNNKEL (reference sequence). The ends were cut back, 4 bases at V and 0 bases at J, with 4 bases in the middle. The CDR3 is made up of 12 amino acids. In nucleotides, the CDR3 is TGTGCCAGCAGCCCCCGCTCCTACGAGCAGTACTTC. It yields the protein CASSPRSYEQYF.

The chain carries TRBV3-1 (or the pseudogene TRBV3-2) and TRBJ1-1, with a possible D match to TRBD1 (6 bases). The CDR3 has 15 amino acids. Trimming removed 1 base at V and 8 bases at J, with 17 bases between. Germline CDR1 is LGHDT and CDR2 is YNNKEL (reference sequence). CDR3 sequence reads: CASSQGRGRRSEAFF. CDR3 DNA sequence: TGTGCCAGCAGCCAAGGCAGGGGCCGACGTTCCGAAGCTTTCTTT.

The chain carries TRBV18 and TRBJ1-5, with D maybe TRBD1 (6 bases). The CDR3 covers 14 residues. With 4 bases removed from V and 5 bases from J, the gap between germline ends came to 12 bases. Germline lookup yields CDR1 KGHSH and CDR2 LQKENI. The CDR3 protein is CASSRGPGDQPQHF. The CDR3 region has the DNA TGTGCCAGCTCACGGGGGCCTGGGGATCAGCCCCAGCATTTT.

The rearrangement uses TRBV6-2 or TRBV6-3 and TRBJ1-4; 7 bases match TRBD1. In germline, CDR1 is MNHEY, CDR2 SVGEGT. With V trimmed by 5 bases and J by 3 bases, 3 bases remained unmatched. The length of the CDR3 is 14 residues. The CDR3 coding sequence is TGTGCCAGCAGTACCGGGACAGCTAATGAAAAACTGTTTTTT. This encodes CASSTGTANEKLFF.

V and J are TRBV7-9 and TRBJ2-1; weak D call: TRBD1 (5 bases). Trimming shortened V by 1 base and J by 9 bases, and 10 bases separated the two germline ends. The CDR3 is 13 residues long. Germline V gene lookup returns CDR1 SEHNR and CDR2 FQNEAQ (reference sequence). DNA of the CDR3: TGTGCCAGCAGCTTAGTAGGGGATCCTGAGCAGTTCTTC. Translating it yields CASSLVGDPEQFF.

J is TRBJ1-1 and V is TRBV4-1, with TRBD1 identical over 8 bases. The germline CDR1 and CDR2 sequences are MGHRA and YSYEKL. There are 16 residues in the CDR3. The V segment lost 3 bases and the J segment 5 bases; nucleotides outside the gene matches: 11. DNA for the CDR3: TGCGCCAGCAGCCACGGACAGGGTAGATTATCGACTGAAGCTTTCTTT. Translating gives CASSHGQGRLSTEAFF.

The chain recombines TRBV19 with TRBJ2-1, with D perhaps matching TRBD1 (6 bases). The CDR3 covers 13 residues. Between the trimmed V and J ends, which lost 11 bases and 2 bases, there was a span of 13 bases. CDR1 is LNHDA, CDR2 SQIVND, per germline (reference sequence). CDR3 sequence: CASWTAPYNEQFF. CDR3 coding DNA: TGTGCCTCATGGACAGCCCCCTACAATGAGCAGTTCTTC.

The chain combines TRBV5-1 with TRBJ2-3; 8 bases are shared with TRBD2. Germline assignment: CDR1 SGHRS and CDR2 YFSETQ. With 0 bases clipped from V and 0 bases from J, the junction kept 9 bases outside the gene matches. The CDR3 has 18 amino acids. The CDR3 protein is CASSLGTSSGYSTDTQYF. Here the CDR3 DNA reads TGCGCCAGCAGCTTGGGTACGTCTAGCGGGTATAGCACAGATACGCAGTATTTT.